This T cell receptor (beta chain) was retrieved from a study of blood T cell repertoires in COVID-19. Study context: The origin of the acute and convalescent COVID-19 samples was the United States, Italy and Spain. In each case, the material was cDNA or gDNA derived from T cells, B-cell-depleted T cells, or PBMCs.

V was shortened by 10 bases and J by 5 bases, with 20 bases between the two germline ends. In germline, CDR1 is ENHRY, CDR2 SYGVKD. The CDR3 totals 14 residues. As originally analysed: Estimation of nucleated cell counts relied on the amplification of reference gene primers. Produced via immunoSEQ multiplex PCR; TCRdb's table is partial and in-frame only. V and J calls plus clone size are reproduced from that table; the DNA served to infer D and trimming. The data show 150,000 to 200,000 clones, 80% to 85% seen once. The clonotype was recovered from a woman between 40 and 55 years old with COVID-19, enrolled during active disease. The sequenced sample consisted of peripheral blood. The chain has TRBV10-3 and TRBJ2-5; a possible D gene is TRBD2 (5 bases). CDR3 coding DNA: TGTGCCACCCGAGATTCGGCGACGGGGGAGACCCAGTACTTC. It is translated as CATRDSATGETQYF.